This T cell receptor beta chain was profiled in a study of blood T cells in healthy people across ages. The germline V gene has CDR1 DFQATT and CDR2 SNEGSKA (reference sequence). V was clipped by 5 bases and J by 0 bases, with 11 bases between them. CDR3 size: 14 residues. For the second PCR, which ran for roughly 7 to 11 cycles, a sample-barcoded 5' primer and a J-beta primer mix were used. TCRdb called the 5' RACE reads again in MiXCR, with one record for every CDR3 protein. The sample lists hundreds of thousands of distinct CDR3 sequences; 22% were seen once. This clonotype was observed a handful of times.

The sample taken for sequencing was blood. This chain uses TRBV20-1 with TRBJ1-3, with D maybe TRBD1 (6 bases). The source is a man between 65 and 85 years old in good health. The CDR3 loop is CSAARQVSGNTIYF. The CDR3 nucleotides read TGCAGTGCTGCCCGACAGGTCTCTGGAAACACCATATATTTT.